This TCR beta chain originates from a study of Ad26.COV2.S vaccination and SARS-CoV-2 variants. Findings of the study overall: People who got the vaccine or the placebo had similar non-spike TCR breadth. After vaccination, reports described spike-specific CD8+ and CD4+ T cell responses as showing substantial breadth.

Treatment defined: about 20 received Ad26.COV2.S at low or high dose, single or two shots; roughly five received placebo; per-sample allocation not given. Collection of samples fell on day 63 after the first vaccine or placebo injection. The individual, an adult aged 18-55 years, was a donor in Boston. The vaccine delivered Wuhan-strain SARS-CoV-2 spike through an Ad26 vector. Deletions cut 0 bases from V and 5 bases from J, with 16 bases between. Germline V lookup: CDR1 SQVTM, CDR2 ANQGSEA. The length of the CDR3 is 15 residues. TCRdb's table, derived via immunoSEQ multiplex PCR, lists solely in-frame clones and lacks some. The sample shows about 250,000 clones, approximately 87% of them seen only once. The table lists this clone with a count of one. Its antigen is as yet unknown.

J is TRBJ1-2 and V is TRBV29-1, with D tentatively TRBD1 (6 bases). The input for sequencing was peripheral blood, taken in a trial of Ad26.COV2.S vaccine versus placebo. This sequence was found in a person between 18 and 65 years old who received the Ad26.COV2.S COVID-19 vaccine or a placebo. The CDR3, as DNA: TGCAGCGTTGAAGACCCCAGGGGTATAATTTATGGCTACACCTTC. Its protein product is CSVEDPRGIIYGYTF. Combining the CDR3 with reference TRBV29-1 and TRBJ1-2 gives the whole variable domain SAVISQKPSRDICQRGTSLTIQCQVDSQVTMMFWYRQQPGQSLTLIATANQGSEATYESGFVIDKFPISRPNLTFSTLTVSNMSPEDSSIYLCSVEDPRGIIYGYTFGSGTRLTVV.